This T cell receptor (beta chain) appears in the sequencing data of a study of CD8 T cells in ankylosing spondylitis. This clonotype was counted between two and nine times. Its antigen is still unknown. MiXCR, applied by TCRdb to the 5' RACE reads, yields one record per CDR3 protein. The data show 650,000 to 800,000 distinct CDR3 sequences, around 20% seen once. The CDR3 loop spans 13 amino acids. Germline V CDR1 and CDR2: MNHEY, SVGEGT. V was pared by 6 bases and J by 7 bases, with 13 bases between. Broader study findings: It appeared that ankylosing spondylitis blood was characterized by a TCR beta motif of 8 or 9 highly homologous variants.

Sequencing used blood, either unsorted or a sorted T cell fraction (not recorded which). The origin of this receptor is a male donor with ankylosing spondylitis. The chain joins TRBV6-2 or TRBV6-3 to TRBJ2-1; tentatively, D is TRBD2 (5 bases). This chain's CDR3 is CASSTDLTNEQFF. In DNA, the CDR3 is TGTGCCAGCAGCACGGACTTGACGAATGAGCAGTTCTTC.